This TCR beta chain came from a study of blood T cell repertoires in COVID-19. Across the study: From T cells, B-cell-depleted T cells, or PBMCs came the material, which was cDNA or gDNA.

The CDR3 is made up of 13 amino acids. V lost 6 bases to trimming and J lost 4 bases; unmatched junction nucleotides: 4. Germline assignment: CDR1 MDHEN and CDR2 SYDVKM. Original analysis: Reference gene primer amplification yielded estimated nucleated cell counts. Only in-frame clones appear in the TCRdb table, and some are missing; sequencing was by immunoSEQ multiplex PCR. D and trimming come from the DNA, and the V and J calls and clone size come from that table. The table shows nearly 80,000 clones, with 80% to 85% occurring only once. The receptor was isolated from a man aged 45-60 years with acute or convalescent COVID-19. The material sequenced was peripheral blood. The V call is TRBV28, the J call TRBJ2-3, with TRBD2 matching over 7 bases. For the CDR3, the DNA is TGTGCCAGCAGCGGGAGGAGCCCAGATACGCAGTATTTT. This sequence encodes CASSGRSPDTQYF.